Following are 12 T cell receptor beta chains from one sample sequenced in a study of blood T cell repertoires in COVID-19. Assay used: immunoSEQ multiplex PCR; TCRdb lists only in-frame clones, some missing. The sample records approximately 140,000 clones, roughly nine tenths being singletons. What was sequenced was peripheral blood. The receptors derive from a man between 18 and 35 years old with COVID-19, enrolled during active disease.

The V gene is TRBV10-2, the J gene TRBJ2-7; weak D call: TRBD2 (5 bases). Trimming removed 7 bases from V and 2 bases from J, with 15 bases in between. The CDR3 is 14 amino acids. Germline-derived CDR1 and CDR2 are WSHSY and SAAADI. The CDR3, as DNA: TGCGCCAGCACGGGAATAGCGACTACCTACGAGCAGTACTTC. Amino acid sequence: CASTGIATTYEQYF.

This chain connects TRBV7-9 to TRBJ2-2; possible D gene TRBD1, 6 bases. The CDR3 covers 16 residues. CDR1 is SEHNR, CDR2 FQNEAQ, per germline (reference sequence). V was pared by 5 bases and J by 2 bases, with 15 bases between. The CDR3 loop reads CASSPRQAENTGELFF. CDR3 nucleotide sequence: TGTGCCAGCAGCCCCCGACAGGCGGAAAACACCGGGGAGCTGTTTTTT.

V is TRBV4-3 and J is TRBJ2-5; 10 bases match TRBD1. J lost 1 base, V lost 4 bases, and 3 bases had no gene match. Germline CDR1 is LGHNA and CDR2 is YSLEER. CDR3 length equals 15 residues. The CDR3 DNA is TGCGCCAGCAGCCCTCGGACAGGGGGCCAAGAGACCCAGTACTTC. It yields the protein CASSPRTGGQETQYF.

This clone was observed a few times. J is TRBJ2-7 and V is TRBV28, with D possibly being TRBD1 (5 bases). Trimming pared 2 bases from V and 5 bases from J, leaving 10 bases between. From germline, CDR1 is MDHEN and CDR2 SYDVKM. The CDR3 runs to 13 residues. DNA for the CDR3: TGTGCCAGCAGTTTAAGGTCCAGGGACGAGCAGTACTTC. It yields the protein CASSLRSRDEQYF.

DNA of the CDR3: TGTGCCAGCAGCTTGGGGTCGGGGTCTAACTATGGCTACACCTTC. Its translation is CASSLGSGSNYGYTF. The chain couples TRBV5-6 to TRBJ1-2; no definite D call. Trimming left V 0 bases short and J 0 bases short, with 9 bases between. Germline values: CDR1 SGHDT, CDR2 YYEEEE. This CDR3 comprises 15 residues.

The chain has TRBV7-6 and TRBJ2-6; weak D call: TRBD1 (5 bases). CDR1 is SGHVS, CDR2 FNYEAQ, per germline. Trimming cost V 5 bases and J 1 base, with 15 bases left between them. The CDR3 is 17 residues long. CDR3 residues: CASSPRQISSGANVLTF. For the CDR3, the DNA is TGTGCCAGCAGCCCCCGACAGATTTCATCTGGGGCCAACGTCCTGACTTTC.

The genes are TRBV28 and TRBJ2-3, with 10 nucleotides matching TRBD2. CDR1 and CDR2 from the germline V gene are MDHEN and SYDVKM. This CDR3 is built from 15 residues. Trimming removed 6 bases from V and 3 bases from J; junction bases left unmatched: 6. This chain's CDR3 is CASRESGRATDTQYF. In DNA, the CDR3 is TGTGCCAGCAGGGAAAGCGGGAGGGCGACAGATACGCAGTATTTT.

V usage is TRBV13 and J usage is TRBJ2-7; the D gene is possibly TRBD2 (6 bases). The CDR3 totals 13 residues. Germline CDR1 PRHDT, CDR2 FYEKMQ (reference sequence). V was clipped by 5 bases and J by 3 bases, with 11 bases between them. The chain's CDR3 is CASSHGTGYEQYF. The CDR3 DNA reads TGTGCCAGCAGCCATGGGACTGGCTACGAGCAGTACTTC.

The V gene is TRBV7-9, the J gene TRBJ2-7; TRBD2 agrees at 9 bases. Germline V gene sequence: CDR1 SEHNR, CDR2 FQNEAQ (reference sequence). This CDR3 is 15 amino acids long. V lost 1 base to trimming and J lost 7 bases; unmatched junction nucleotides: 8. CDR3 in amino acids: CASSLVLAGASEQYF. For the CDR3, the DNA is TGTGCCAGCAGCTTAGTATTAGCGGGAGCGAGTGAGCAGTACTTC. The variable domain in full, completed from reference TRBV7-9 and TRBJ2-7, reads DTGVSQNPRHKITKRGQNVTFRCDPISEHNRLYWYRQTLGQGPEFLTYFQNEAQLEKSRLLSDRFSAERPKGSFSTLEIQRTEQGDSAMYLCASSLVLAGASEQYFGPGTRLTVT.

V gene TRBV18 combines with J gene TRBJ2-4; 7 nucleotides match TRBD1. Germline V gene data show CDR1 as KGHSH and CDR2 as LQKENI. V was pared by 6 bases and J by 1 base, with 9 bases of the junction left unmatched. The CDR3 extends over 16 amino acids. The CDR3 sequence: CASSLTDREAKNIQYF. The CDR3 DNA reads as TGTGCCAGCTCTCTTACCGACAGGGAGGCCAAAAACATTCAGTACTTC.

This clone was observed once. V gene TRBV6-5 combines with J gene TRBJ2-2, with unresolved D. CDR1 and CDR2 from the germline V gene are MNHEY and SVGAGI. Trimming cost V 7 bases and J 2 bases, with 8 bases left between them. This CDR3 spans 13 amino acids. The CDR3 loop is CASMAGNTGELFF. CDR3 coding DNA: TGTGCCAGCATGGCAGGAAACACCGGGGAGCTGTTTTTT.

This clone was detected once. This rearrangement joins TRBV5-4 to TRBJ2-3, with D tentatively TRBD1 (5 bases). Trimming pared 6 bases from V and 0 bases from J, leaving 14 bases between. Germline assignment: CDR1 SGHNT and CDR2 YYREEE (reference sequence). The CDR3 extends over 15 amino acids. The CDR3 nucleotides are TGTGCCAGCACCCCCGGACACTCCAGCACAGATACGCAGTATTTT. Translating gives CASTPGHSSTDTQYF.